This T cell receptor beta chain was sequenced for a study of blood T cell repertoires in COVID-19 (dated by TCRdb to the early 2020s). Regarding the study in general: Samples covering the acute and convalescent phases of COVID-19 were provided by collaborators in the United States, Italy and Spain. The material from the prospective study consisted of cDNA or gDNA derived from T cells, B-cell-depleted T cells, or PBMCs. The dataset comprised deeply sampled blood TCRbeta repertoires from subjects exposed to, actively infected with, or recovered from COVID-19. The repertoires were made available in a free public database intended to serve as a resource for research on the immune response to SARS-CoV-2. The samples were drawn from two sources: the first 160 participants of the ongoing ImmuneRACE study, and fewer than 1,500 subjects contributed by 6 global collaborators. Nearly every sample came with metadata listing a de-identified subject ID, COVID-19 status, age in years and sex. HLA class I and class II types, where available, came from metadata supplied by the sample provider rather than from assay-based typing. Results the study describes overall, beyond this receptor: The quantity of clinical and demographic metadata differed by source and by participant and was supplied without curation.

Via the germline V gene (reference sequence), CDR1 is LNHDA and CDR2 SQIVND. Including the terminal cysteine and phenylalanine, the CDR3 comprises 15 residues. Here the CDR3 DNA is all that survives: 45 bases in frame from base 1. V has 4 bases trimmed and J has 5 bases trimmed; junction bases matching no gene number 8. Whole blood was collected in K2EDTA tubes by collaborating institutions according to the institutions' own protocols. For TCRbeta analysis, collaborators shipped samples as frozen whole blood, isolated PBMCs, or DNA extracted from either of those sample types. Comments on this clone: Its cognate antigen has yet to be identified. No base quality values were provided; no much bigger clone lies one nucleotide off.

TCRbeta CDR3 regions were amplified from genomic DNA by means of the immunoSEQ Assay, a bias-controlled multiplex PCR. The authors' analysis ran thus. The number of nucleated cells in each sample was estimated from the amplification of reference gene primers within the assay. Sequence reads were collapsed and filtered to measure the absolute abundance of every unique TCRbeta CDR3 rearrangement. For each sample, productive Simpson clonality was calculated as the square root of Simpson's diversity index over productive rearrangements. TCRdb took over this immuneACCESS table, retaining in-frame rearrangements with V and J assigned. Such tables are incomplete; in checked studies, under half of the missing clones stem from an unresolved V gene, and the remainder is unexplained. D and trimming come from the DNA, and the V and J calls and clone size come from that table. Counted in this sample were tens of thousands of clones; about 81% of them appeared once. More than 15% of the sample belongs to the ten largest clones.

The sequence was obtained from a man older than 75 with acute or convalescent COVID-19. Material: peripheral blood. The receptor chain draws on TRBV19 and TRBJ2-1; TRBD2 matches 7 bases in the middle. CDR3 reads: CASSNQGLPNNEQFF. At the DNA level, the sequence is TGTGCCAGTAGTAATCAGGGACTACCCAACAATGAGCAGTTCTTC.